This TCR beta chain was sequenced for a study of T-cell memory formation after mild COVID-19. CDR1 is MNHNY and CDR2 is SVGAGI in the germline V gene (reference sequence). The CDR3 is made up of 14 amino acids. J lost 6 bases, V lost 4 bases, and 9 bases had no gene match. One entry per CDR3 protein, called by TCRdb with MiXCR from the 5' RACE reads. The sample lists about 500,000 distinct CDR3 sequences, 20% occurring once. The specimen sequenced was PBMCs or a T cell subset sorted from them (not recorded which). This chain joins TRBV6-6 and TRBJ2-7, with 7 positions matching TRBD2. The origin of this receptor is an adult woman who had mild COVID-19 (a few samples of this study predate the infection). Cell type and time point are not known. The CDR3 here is CASSSGRVRGEQYF. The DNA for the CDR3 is TGTGCCAGCAGTTCAGGGAGGGTAAGAGGCGAGCAGTACTTC.